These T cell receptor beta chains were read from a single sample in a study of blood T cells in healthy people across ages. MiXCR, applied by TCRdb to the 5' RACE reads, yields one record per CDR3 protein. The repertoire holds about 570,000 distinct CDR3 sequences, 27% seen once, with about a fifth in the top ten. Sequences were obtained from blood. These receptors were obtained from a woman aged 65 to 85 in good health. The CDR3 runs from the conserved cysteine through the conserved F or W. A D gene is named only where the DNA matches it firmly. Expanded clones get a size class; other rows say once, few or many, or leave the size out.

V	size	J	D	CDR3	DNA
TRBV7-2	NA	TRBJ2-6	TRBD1	CASSFRRTGGSSGANVLTF	TGTGCCAGCAGCTTCCGTAGGACAGGGGGTAGCTCTGGGGCCAACGTCCTGACTTTC
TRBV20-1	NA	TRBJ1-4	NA	CSARPRGAAANEKLFF	TGCAGTGCTAGACCACGAGGAGCCGCGGCTAATGAAAAACTGTTTTTT
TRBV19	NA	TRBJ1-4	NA	CASGRDGEKLFF	TGTGCCAGTGGCCGGGACGGGGAAAAACTGTTTTTT
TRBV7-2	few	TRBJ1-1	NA	CASSLTGLDTEAFF	TGTGCCAGCAGCTTAACAGGGTTGGACACTGAAGCTTTCTTT
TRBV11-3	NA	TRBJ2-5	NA	CASSWGGRGAETQYF	TGTGCCAGCAGCTGGGGAGGCAGGGGCGCAGAGACCCAGTACTTC
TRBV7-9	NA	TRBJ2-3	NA	CASSPLTGTSTDTQYF	TGTGCCAGCAGCCCGCTGACCGGGACTAGCACAGATACGCAGTATTTT
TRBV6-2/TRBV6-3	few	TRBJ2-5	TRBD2	CASSNLGGGTQETQYF	TGTGCCAGCAGTAACCTCGGCGGGGGGACCCAAGAGACCCAGTACTTC
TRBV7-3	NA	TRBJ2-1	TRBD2	CASSPGLAGNYGQFF	TGTGCCAGCAGCCCGGGACTAGCGGGCAATTATGGGCAGTTCTTC
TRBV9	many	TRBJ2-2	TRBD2	CASSVSLAGNTGELFF	TGTGCCAGCAGCGTATCGTTAGCGGGTAACACCGGGGAGCTGTTTTTT
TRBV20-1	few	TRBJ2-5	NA	CSALGPGQETQYF	TGCAGTGCCTTGGGCCCGGGTCAAGAGACCCAGTACTTC
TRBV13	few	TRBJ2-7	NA	CASSFLGGLSYEQYF	TGTGCCAGCAGCTTTCTGGGCGGTCTCTCCTACGAGCAGTACTTC
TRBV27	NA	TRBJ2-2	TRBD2	CASSFRLAGGPGELFF	TGTGCCAGCAGTTTTAGGCTAGCGGGGGGGCCCGGGGAGCTGTTTTTT
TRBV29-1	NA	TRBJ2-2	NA	CSVVRRAGELFF	TGCAGCGTTGTCCGGCGCGCCGGGGAGCTGTTTTTT
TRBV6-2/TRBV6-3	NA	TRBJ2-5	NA	CASSYLMGGEETQYF	TGTGCCAGCAGTTACCTGATGGGTGGAGAAGAGACCCAGTACTTC
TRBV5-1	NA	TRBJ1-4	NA	CASSDAGVANEKLFF	TGCGCCAGCAGCGATGCAGGAGTGGCTAATGAAAAACTGTTTTTT
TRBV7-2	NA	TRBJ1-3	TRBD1	CASSGDSTGNTIYF	TGTGCCAGCAGCGGGGACAGCACCGGAAACACCATATATTTT
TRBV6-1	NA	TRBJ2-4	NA	CASSDTSQYF	TGTGCCAGCAGTGACACATCTCAGTACTTC
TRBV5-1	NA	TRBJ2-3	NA	CASSLAVGDTDTQYF	TGCGCCAGCAGCTTGGCCGTGGGGGACACAGATACGCAGTATTTT
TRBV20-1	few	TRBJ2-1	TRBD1	CSAHPTRGQGFHEQFF	TGCAGTGCCCACCCAACGAGGGGACAGGGTTTTCATGAGCAGTTCTTC